The 16 T cell receptor beta chains in this list originate from one sample, sequenced in a study of blood T cell repertoires in COVID-19. Sequenced by immunoSEQ multiplex PCR; TCRdb stores in-frame clones only, minus some. The data hold 100,000 to 150,000 clones, with roughly 90% observed a single time. The sequenced sample was peripheral blood. These receptors were obtained from a man in his 70s with active COVID-19.

In its sample, this clone was seen a few times. This chain joins TRBV6-6 and TRBJ1-6; 8 bases are a match to TRBD1. The V and J ends lost 6 bases and 11 bases, in that order; junction bases with no gene match: 6. The CDR3 sequence is 13 residues long. CDR1 MNHNY and CDR2 SVGAGI come from the germline V gene (reference sequence). CDR3 DNA sequence: TGTGCCAGCAGAGGACAGGGTATTCCACCCCTCCACTTT. This translates into CASRGQGIPPLHF.

The V call is TRBV20-1, the J call TRBJ1-1, with no clear D. This CDR3 is 11 amino acids long. Trimming removed 1 base from V and 11 bases from J, with 11 bases in between. Germline-derived CDR1 and CDR2 are DFQATT and SNEGSKA (reference sequence). CDR3 coding DNA: TGCAGTGCTAGAGCTTCGGTAGAGGCTTTCTTT. Its protein is CSARASVEAFF.

V is TRBV6-2 or TRBV6-3 and J is TRBJ2-6; D call uncertain. Germline V gene lookup returns CDR1 MNHEY and CDR2 SVGEGT. Trimming cost V 5 bases and J 1 base, with 6 bases left between them. The CDR3 sequence is 14 residues long. The CDR3 nucleotides are TGTGCCAGCAGTCTCCCTTCTGGGGCCAACGTCCTGACTTTC. Amino acid sequence: CASSLPSGANVLTF.

This sequence joins TRBV6-5 and TRBJ2-5, with 7 nucleotides matching TRBD1. Germline V CDR1 and CDR2: MNHEY, SVGAGI. The CDR3 is 15 amino acids. V gave up 7 bases and J gave up 1 base; unmatched junction bases: 9. CDR3 in amino acids: CASTQTGRIQETQYF. DNA of the CDR3: TGTGCCAGCACCCAGACAGGGCGAATCCAAGAGACCCAGTACTTC.

The J gene is TRBJ2-1, the V gene TRBV6-6, with TRBD1 matching over 7 bases. This CDR3 contains 15 residues. V lost 6 bases, J lost 6 bases, and 11 bases stayed unmatched. Per germline, CDR1 MNHNY and CDR2 SVGAGI (reference sequence). DNA of the CDR3: TGTGCCAGCAGCCAACAGGGGAATAAAGGCAATGAGCAGTTCTTC. Encoded protein: CASSQQGNKGNEQFF.

This CDR3 reads CASSPPPRAGAGELFF. As DNA, the CDR3 is TGTGCCAGTAGTCCCCCCCCGCGGGCTGGCGCTGGGGAGCTGTTTTTT. This chain connects TRBV19 to TRBJ2-2; possible D gene TRBD2, 5 bases. Trimming cost V 5 bases and J 8 bases, with 21 bases left between them. CDR3 length equals 16 residues. CDR1 and CDR2 (germline): LNHDA, SQIVND (reference sequence). Based on the CDR3 plus reference TRBV19 and TRBJ2-2, the full variable domain is DGGITQSPKYLFRKEGQNVTLSCEQNLNHDAMYWYRQDPGQGLRLIYYSQIVNDFQKGDIAEGYSVSREKKESFPLTVTSAQKNPTAFYLCASSPPPRAGAGELFFGEGSRLTVL.

The chain has TRBV6-5 and TRBJ1-1, with 7 bases lining up with TRBD1. The germline V gene encodes CDR1 MNHEY and CDR2 SVGAGI. This CDR3 spans 14 amino acids. The J segment lost 4 bases and the V segment lost 5 bases, leaving 7 bases of the junction unmatched. The CDR3 protein is CASSKTGFGTEAFF. CDR3 sequence (DNA): TGTGCCAGCAGTAAGACAGGGTTCGGCACTGAAGCTTTCTTT.

V usage is TRBV6-2 or TRBV6-3 and J usage is TRBJ1-1; D gene ambiguous. Trimming took off 6 bases at V and 11 bases at J, with 16 bases between the two ends. The germline CDR1 and CDR2 sequences are MNHEY and SVGEGT. This CDR3 is 12 amino acids long. The CDR3 DNA follows: TGTGCCAGCAGCCAGAACACCCCGTGGGCTTTCTTT. Its protein product is CASSQNTPWAFF.

The V and J genes are TRBV7-9 and TRBJ2-7; 7 bases map to TRBD1. The CDR3 totals 16 residues. V gave up 5 bases and J gave up 1 base; unmatched junction bases: 11. Germline V gene lookup returns CDR1 SEHNR and CDR2 FQNEAQ (reference sequence). Written as DNA, the CDR3 is TGTGCCAGCAGCCACGCTGAGGTCAGGGGGTCCTACGAGCAGTACTTC. Its protein product is CASSHAEVRGSYEQYF.

V usage is TRBV7-9 and J usage is TRBJ2-2; possibly TRBD1 for D (6 bases). This CDR3 region has 16 residues. With 1 base removed from V and 7 bases from J, the gap between germline ends came to 16 bases. Germline V gene sequence: CDR1 SEHNR, CDR2 FQNEAQ (reference sequence). CDR3 in amino acids: CASSLGGGSGGGELFF. CDR3 nucleotides: TGTGCCAGCAGCTTAGGTGGGGGCAGCGGAGGCGGGGAGCTGTTTTTT.

The chain recombines TRBV6-2 or TRBV6-3 with TRBJ2-1; the D gene is possibly TRBD2 (6 bases). Trimming pared 4 bases from V and 4 bases from J, leaving 14 bases between. The CDR3 totals 15 residues. Germline assignment: CDR1 MNHEY and CDR2 SVGEGT. CDR3 DNA sequence: TGTGCCAGCAGTTTGGACGGGAGTGGTTACAATGAGCAGTTCTTC. This encodes CASSLDGSGYNEQFF.

This clone was seen only a few times. V usage is TRBV27 and J usage is TRBJ2-7; D is uncertain. Germline-derived CDR1 and CDR2 are MNHEY and SMNVEV (reference sequence). V dropped 6 bases and J dropped 3 bases, with 12 bases sitting between them. The CDR3 loop spans 13 amino acids. The CDR3, as DNA: TGTGCCAGCAGCCCTATAAACAGCTACGAGCAGTACTTC. The encoded protein is CASSPINSYEQYF.

J is TRBJ2-1 and V is TRBV5-1; 12 nucleotides align to TRBD2. After removal of 4 bases from V and 7 bases from J, the junction contained 6 bases not matched to a gene. Germline CDR1 SGHRS, CDR2 YFSETQ. The CDR3 runs to 15 residues. CDR3 amino acids: CASSLPSGRENEQFF. DNA for the CDR3: TGCGCCAGCAGCCTTCCTAGCGGGAGGGAGAATGAGCAGTTCTTC.

The chain combines TRBV2 with TRBJ2-3; D is perhaps TRBD2 (5 bases). This CDR3 is built from 14 residues. V lost 3 bases, J lost 2 bases, and 9 bases lay in between. Germline V lookup: CDR1 SNHLY, CDR2 FYNNEI. The CDR3 sequence is CASSDGMATDTQYF. CDR3 nucleotides: TGTGCCAGCAGTGACGGGATGGCCACAGATACGCAGTATTTT.

This chain uses TRBV7-9 with TRBJ1-1; no definite D call. Germline CDR1 reads SEHNR; CDR2 reads FQNEAQ (reference sequence). The V gene lost 0 bases and the J gene lost 7 bases, with 12 bases spanning the gap. CDR3 size: 14 residues. The CDR3 DNA reads as TGTGCCAGCAGCTTAGCTAGGCAGAGGGTTGAAGCTTTCTTT. Its protein product is CASSLARQRVEAFF.

The rearrangement uses TRBV28 and TRBJ1-5, with D tentatively TRBD1 (6 bases). CDR1 MDHEN and CDR2 SYDVKM come from the germline V gene. The CDR3 is 15 amino acids. With 6 bases removed from V and 3 bases from J, the gap between germline ends came to 15 bases. The CDR3 loop reads CASRGLGQFNQPQHF. The CDR3 DNA reads as TGTGCCAGCAGGGGTCTAGGACAGTTCAATCAGCCCCAGCATTTT.